This T cell receptor (beta chain) appears in the sequencing data of a study of regulatory T cells in long-lasting Graves disease (dated by TCRdb to the early 2020s). In terms of the full investigation: Persistent Graves' disease was defined as antithyroid drug treatment for over 5 years with persistently positive TSH receptor autoantibodies. Peripheral blood TCR sequencing and RNA sequencing compared persistent Graves' disease patients with newly diagnosed Graves' disease patients. Persistent Graves' disease patients in the clinical cohort had taken antithyroid drugs for about 9.7 years on average. A total of around 35 samples were covered by TCR sequencing, comprising around 13 persistent and 20 or so newly diagnosed Graves' disease patients. The study took place in China and was registered as a clinical trial.

Trimming removed 3 bases from V and 4 bases from J; the gene matches leave 6 bases unexplained. CDR1 SQVTM and CDR2 ANQGSEA were looked up in the germline V gene. The CDR3 has 13 amino acids, counting the end cysteine and phenylalanine. Only the CDR3 portion is preserved as DNA: 39 bases, with reading frame beginning at the first base. The sample's time point label is to be understood as: persistent/refractory GD, antithyroid drugs over 5 years with positive TRAb. RNA was extracted from PBMCs in TRIzol for both TCR sequencing and RNA sequencing. Graves' disease was diagnosed according to American Thyroid Association guidelines. Patients were recruited from an endocrinology department in Xi'an, China. From each patient, 8 to 10 milliliters of peripheral blood was collected into an EDTA anticoagulant tube. Ficoll Paque Plus density gradient separation was used to isolate PBMCs, and no additional T cell sorting was done. An Agilent 2100 Bioanalyzer and agarose gel were used to check RNA quality, and a NanoDrop 2000 was used to measure RNA concentration.

The investigation overall reported the following: Persistent Graves' disease patients showed lower TCR Shannon entropy and fewer highly expanded clones than newly diagnosed patients, suggesting clonal expansion. The small sample size was acknowledged by the authors as a limitation that may reduce accuracy. Sequencing and analysis were limited to the TCR beta chain. TRBV28, TRBJ1-2 and TRBJ2-5 were preferentially used in persistent disease, while TRBV20-1 and TRBJ2-1 were favored in newly diagnosed disease. Only peripheral blood was studied, because thyroid tissue, the primary lesion, was inaccessible. Persistent patients shared more public clonotypes among themselves (around 2,800) than newly diagnosed patients did (roughly 910).

Of note for this clonotype: The specificity of this receptor is unknown. Base qualities are missing; no much larger clone stands one base away.

Library method: multiplex PCR. Sequencing instrument: Illumina HiSeq 4000. CDR3 regions were amplified by Arm-PCR with iRepertoire HTBI primers to construct TCR beta libraries. Gel purification was performed on PCR products prior to sequencing. The authors' analysis ran thus. A total of roughly 58 TRBV and 14 TRBJ segments were identified across samples and were used for gene usage analysis of CDR3 amino acid clonotypes. COPE and FqMerger were used to merge the filtered high-quality paired reads into contigs. Contigs were aligned with BLAST to IMGT TRBV, TRBD and TRBJ reference genes, and CDR3 was defined per IMGT. Any clonotype with a frequency above 0.1% was classified as a highly expanded clone. Shannon entropy served as the measure of repertoire diversity, while the Gini coefficient captured V-J evenness. Public clonotypes were defined as clonotypes shared by more than one individual. TCRdb reworked the public reads: Q25 trimming with fastp, MiXCR clone assembly, productive beta chains retained. Each CDR3 protein appears once, grouped with its most common genes and DNA. These V and J calls are TCRdb output, not the study's own analysis. The sample table holds 700,000 or so distinct CDR3 sequences, of which about 30% were seen once. The ten top clones hold around 42% of the sample.

Source: peripheral blood mononuclear cells (PBMCs), taken when the disease was refractory, from a patient treated with antithyroid drugs. The V and J genes are TRBV29-1 and TRBJ2-7, with 7 central nucleotides matching TRBD1. The sequence derives from a female donor with Graves disease. The DNA sequence is as follows: TGCAGCGTTGAGGGGCAGGGGGTTTACGAGCAGTACTTC. The encoded protein is CSVEGQGVYEQYF.